Below, 7 T cell receptor beta chains from the same sample are listed, as sequenced in a study of cytomegalovirus exposure and HLA in healthy donors. Primers included in the PCR were 60 Vbeta and 13 Jbeta primers. Profiled with immunoSEQ multiplex PCR; TCRdb holds only in-frame clones, not every one. This sample contains roughly 80,000 clones. The source material was PBMCs. The receptor set was obtained from a man between 45 and 60 years old in good health and CMV-seropositive.

The chain recombines TRBV9 with TRBJ1-2, with 8 bases lining up with TRBD1. This CDR3 region has 13 residues. The germline CDR1 and CDR2 sequences are SGDLS and YYNGEE. V trimming: 7 bases; J trimming: 4 bases; junction bases outside the gene matches: 6. The CDR3 DNA reads as TGTGCCAGCCGAGGGGACAGGATCTATGGCTACACCTTC. As protein: CASRGDRIYGYTF.

As regards this clone: The germline gene is not matched at one end of the junction; a read error may be the cause. The rearrangement links TRBV5-1 to TRBJ2-2; D unresolved. The germline V gene encodes CDR1 SGHRS and CDR2 YFSETQ. The CDR3 covers 15 residues. CDR3 protein: CASSATQDNIGELFF. For the CDR3, the DNA is TGCGCCAGCAGCGCAACCCAGGATAACATCGGGGAGCTGTTTTTT.

The chain carries TRBV5-4 and TRBJ2-5; 16 bases align to TRBD2. The germline V gene has CDR1 SGHNT and CDR2 YYREEE (reference sequence). The CDR3 is made up of 20 amino acids. After removal of 4 bases from V and 2 bases from J, the junction contained 14 bases not matched to a gene. This CDR3 reads CASSPTGTSGGADSQETQYF. The CDR3 DNA reads TGTGCCAGCAGCCCTACCGGGACTAGCGGGGGGGCCGATTCACAAGAGACCCAGTACTTC.

The chain couples TRBV10-3 to TRBJ2-5; 8 bases align to TRBD2. The CDR3 is 16 amino acids. Germline CDR1 is ENHRY and CDR2 is SYGVKD. V shed 2 bases and J 5 bases; nucleotides not matched to a gene: 10. The CDR3, as DNA: TGTGCCATCAGTGAGATGACGGGGGGGGCCGGGGAGACCCAGTACTTC. Translating gives CAISEMTGGAGETQYF.

This chain connects TRBV2 to TRBJ2-7; TRBD2 matches 10 bases. The J segment lost 2 bases and the V segment lost 6 bases, leaving 7 bases of the junction unmatched. Germline V gene lookup returns CDR1 SNHLY and CDR2 FYNNEI. This CDR3 is 15 amino acids long. CDR3 amino acids: CASRPRTSGAYEQYF. The CDR3 nucleotides are TGTGCCAGCAGACCCCGGACTAGCGGAGCCTACGAGCAGTACTTC.

The CDR3 spells CASSILPQGTNQPQHF. Here the CDR3 DNA reads TGTGCCAGTAGTATACTTCCTCAGGGAACCAATCAGCCCCAGCATTTT. The chain carries TRBV19 and TRBJ1-5, with a possible D match to TRBD1 (5 bases). The CDR3 has 16 residues. CDR1 LNHDA and CDR2 SQIVND come from the germline V gene (reference sequence). V lost 2 bases and J lost 3, with 14 bases in between.

V usage is TRBV28 and J usage is TRBJ1-1; TRBD1 matches 11 bases. Germline-derived CDR1 and CDR2 are MDHEN and SYDVKM. The CDR3 length is 16 residues. V gave up 4 bases and J gave up 4 bases; unmatched junction bases: 8. This CDR3 is CASSSPGQGDSTEAFF. CDR3 in DNA: TGTGCCAGCAGTTCTCCGGGACAGGGGGATAGCACTGAAGCTTTCTTT.